One and the same sample provided the 15 T cell receptor beta chains below, sequenced in a study of cytomegalovirus exposure and HLA in healthy donors. PCR employed 60 Vbeta and 13 Jbeta primers. The table came from immunoSEQ multiplex PCR; TCRdb's copy has only in-frame clones and leaves some out. The sample has 97,000 or so clones, more than 60% seen once. Sequences were obtained from PBMCs. These receptors all come from a man aged 45-65 years in good health and CMV-seronegative.

The chain links TRBV7-2 to TRBJ2-7, with TRBD1 matching 8 bases. Germline V gene sequence: CDR1 SGHTA, CDR2 FQGNSA. With 3 bases clipped from V and 1 base from J, the junction kept 2 bases outside the gene matches. The CDR3 is 14 amino acids. CDR3 nucleotide sequence: TGTGCCAGCAGCTTTCAGGGGGCGTCCTACGAGCAGTACTTC. As protein: CASSFQGASYEQYF.

V usage is TRBV2 and J usage is TRBJ2-3; 10 bases agree with TRBD2. Germline V gene sequence: CDR1 SNHLY, CDR2 FYNNEI. V trimming: 4 bases; J trimming: 7 bases; junction bases outside the gene matches: 20. The CDR3 length is 19 residues. The CDR3 protein is CASSVVRVLGLAEENTQYF. The DNA of the CDR3 is TGTGCCAGCAGTGTGGTCAGGGTCCTTGGACTAGCGGAGGAGAATACGCAGTATTTT.

The chain combines TRBV11-2 with TRBJ2-1, with a weak D call TRBD2 (5 bases). Germline CDR1 reads SGHAT; CDR2 reads FQNNGV. The CDR3 has 15 amino acids. V lost 3 bases and J lost 3, with 12 bases in between. This CDR3 reads CASSFGGALYNEQFF. DNA for the CDR3: TGTGCCAGCAGCTTTGGAGGCGCCCTCTACAATGAGCAGTTCTTC. Using reference TRBV11-2 and TRBJ2-1 for the parts outside the CDR3, the full variable domain is EAGVAQSPRYKIIEKRQSVAFWCNPISGHATLYWYQQILGQGPKLLIQFQNNGVVDDSQLPKDRFSAERLKGVDSTLKIQPAKLEDSAVYLCASSFGGALYNEQFFGPGTRLTVL.

This clone was seen a few times. This rearrangement joins TRBV6-6 to TRBJ2-4; 11 nucleotides match TRBD1. Germline loops: CDR1 MNHNY, CDR2 SVGAGI (reference sequence). This CDR3 is built from 16 residues. V dropped 1 base and J dropped 6; count of bases not matched to a gene: 5. DNA of the CDR3: TGTGCCAGCAGTTACTTCGGACAGGGGGCTGGAAACATTCAGTACTTC. This codes for CASSYFGQGAGNIQYF.

This clone was detected a few times. The genes are TRBV4-3 and TRBJ2-3; D uncertain. Germline CDR1 reads LGHNA; CDR2 reads YSLEER. V was cut by 0 bases and J by 0 bases, with 7 bases left in between. The CDR3 has 15 residues. DNA of the CDR3: TGCGCCAGCAGCCAAGATTTCTTAAGCACAGATACGCAGTATTTT. Its protein product is CASSQDFLSTDTQYF.

The table lists this clone with a few counts. The J gene is TRBJ2-5, the V gene TRBV19, with D possibly TRBD1 on 6 matching bases. Germline CDR1 reads LNHDA; CDR2 reads SQIVND (reference sequence). V lost 4 bases and J lost 4, with 10 bases in between. CDR3 length: 13 amino acids. The DNA of the CDR3 is TGTGCCAGTAGTACCGGACAGAGAGAGACCCAGTACTTC. This codes for CASSTGQRETQYF. The variable domain in full, completed from reference TRBV19 and TRBJ2-5, reads DGGITQSPKYLFRKEGQNVTLSCEQNLNHDAMYWYRQDPGQGLRLIYYSQIVNDFQKGDIAEGYSVSREKKESFPLTVTSAQKNPTAFYLCASSTGQRETQYFGPGTRLLVL.

This clone was seen once. The junction does not match germline at one end; this may be a read error. The chain links TRBV7-7 to TRBJ2-7; D may be TRBD2 (6 bases). CDR1 is SSHAT and CDR2 is FNYEAQ in the germline V gene (reference sequence). The CDR3 has 15 amino acids. The CDR3 region has the DNA TGTGCTAGCAGCCTTATGGCTAGCGAGGCCTACGAGCAGTACTTC. This codes for CASSLMASEAYEQYF.

The sample holds one count of this clone. The rearrangement joins TRBV29-1 to TRBJ1-4; 9 nucleotides match TRBD1. The CDR3 sequence is 14 residues long. Per germline, CDR1 SQVTM and CDR2 ANQGSEA. V trimming: 6 bases; J trimming: 4 bases; junction bases outside the gene matches: 6. In DNA, the CDR3 is TGCAGCGTCCAACCGGGACAGGGTAATGAAAAACTGTTTTTT. Its translation: CSVQPGQGNEKLFF. Complete variable domain (other parts from reference TRBV29-1 and TRBJ1-4): SAVISQKPSRDICQRGTSLTIQCQVDSQVTMMFWYRQQPGQSLTLIATANQGSEATYESGFVIDKFPISRPNLTFSTLTVSNMSPEDSSIYLCSVQPGQGNEKLFFGSGTQLSVL.

The chain employs TRBV19 and TRBJ2-5; D gene uncertain. CDR3 length equals 16 residues. Germline CDR1 LNHDA, CDR2 SQIVND (reference sequence). Trimming cost V 5 bases and J 1 base, with 17 bases left between them. CDR3 nucleotides: TGTGCCAGTAGTTCGGCTCGGAGACTCGGCCAAGAGACCCAGTACTTC. It specifies CASSSARRLGQETQYF.

The chain carries TRBV5-1 and TRBJ2-3; a possible D gene is TRBD2 (5 bases). V lost 0 bases to trimming and J lost 10 bases, with 18 bases between them. Germline CDR1 and CDR2: SGHRS and YFSETQ. The CDR3 is 15 residues long. CDR3 coding DNA: TGCGCCAGCAGCTTGGCCGAGGAGGCCCTTATCCCGCAGTATTTT. Translating it yields CASSLAEEALIPQYF. Full variable domain (rest looked up from reference TRBV5-1 and TRBJ2-3): KAGVTQTPRYLIKTRGQQVTLSCSPISGHRSVSWYQQTPGQGLQFLFEYFSETQRNKGNFPGRFSGRQFSNSRSEMNVSTLELGDSALYLCASSLAEEALIPQYFGPGTRLTVL.

The sample holds a few counts of this clone. This chain links TRBV7-2 with TRBJ2-7; 7 bases are shared with TRBD2. The CDR3 covers 15 residues. The germline V gene encodes CDR1 SGHTA and CDR2 FQGNSA. J gave up 2 bases and V 1 base, and 5 bases lay outside the gene matches. The CDR3 bases are TGTGCCAGCAGCTTAGACCGGACTAGAGCCTACGAGCAGTACTTC. Amino acids: CASSLDRTRAYEQYF.

This clone has just a few counts. The chain joins TRBV11-1 to TRBJ2-1; D is perhaps TRBD1 (6 bases). V lost 6 bases to trimming and J lost 2 bases, with 11 bases between them. Per the germline V gene, CDR1 is SGHAT and CDR2 is FQDESV (reference sequence). The CDR3 sequence is 14 residues long. CDR3 DNA sequence: TGTGCCAGCAGAGGGACAAGTACCTACAATGAGCAGTTCTTC. Translating it yields CASRGTSTYNEQFF.

V and J are TRBV2 and TRBJ1-3, with D possibly matching TRBD1 (6 bases). Trimming took off 8 bases at V and 5 bases at J, with 13 bases between the two ends. The germline CDR1 and CDR2 sequences are SNHLY and FYNNEI. The CDR3 is made up of 13 amino acids. The CDR3 coding sequence is TGTGCCAGCCACACCCAGGGGAGAAACACCATATATTTT. It yields the protein CASHTQGRNTIYF.

The CDR3 region has the DNA TGTGCCAGCAGCTGGGGGCCTCAACTGTTTTTT. It encodes CASSWGPQLFF. The rearrangement joins TRBV5-6 to TRBJ1-4, with D possibly TRBD1 on 6 matching bases. Trimming took off 3 bases at V and 12 bases at J, with 9 bases between the two ends. Germline V gene sequence: CDR1 SGHDT, CDR2 YYEEEE. The CDR3 contains 11 residues.

This chain uses TRBV29-1 with TRBJ1-1; TRBD1 matches at 7 bases. This CDR3 is 13 amino acids long. Germline CDR1 and CDR2: SQVTM and ANQGSEA. DNA of the CDR3: TGCAGTGCAAGGAGGCAGGGGGTAACTGAAGCTTTCTTT. Translated: CSARRQGVTEAFF.